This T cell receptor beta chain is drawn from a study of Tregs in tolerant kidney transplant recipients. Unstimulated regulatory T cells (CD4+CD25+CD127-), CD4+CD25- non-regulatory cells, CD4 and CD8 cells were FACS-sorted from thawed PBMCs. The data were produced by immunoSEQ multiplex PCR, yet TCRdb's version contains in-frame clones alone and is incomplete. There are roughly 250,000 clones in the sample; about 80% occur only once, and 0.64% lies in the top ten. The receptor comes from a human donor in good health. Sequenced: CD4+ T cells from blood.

The CDR3 here is CASSAQLSYEQYF. The CDR3 nucleotides are TGTGCCAGCTCAGCTCAGTTGTCCTACGAGCAGTACTTC. The V call is TRBV18, the J call TRBJ2-7; no clear D. From germline, CDR1 is KGHSH and CDR2 LQKENI. The CDR3 extends over 13 amino acids. Trimming left V 5 bases short and J 1 base short, with 9 bases between.